This T cell receptor (beta chain) stems from a study of blood T cell repertoires in COVID-19 (TCRdb year 2020). Some background on the complete study: Collaborator samples came from the United States, Italy and Spain and covered acute and convalescent phases of COVID-19. The prospective study material was composed of cDNA or gDNA derived from T cells, B-cell-depleted T cells, or PBMCs. Deeply sampled blood TCRbeta repertoires from subjects exposed to, actively infected with, or recovered from COVID-19 were included in the dataset. A freely available public database, intended as a resource for researchers studying the immune response to SARS-CoV-2, is where the repertoires were released. The samples were drawn from two sources: the first 160 participants of the ongoing ImmuneRACE study, and 1,254 subjects contributed by 6 global collaborators. A de-identified subject ID, COVID-19 status, age in years and sex were almost always included in the sample metadata. Where HLA class I and class II types were available, the types were taken from metadata supplied by the sample provider, not from assay-based typing.

General conclusions and limits of the study: The amount of clinical and demographic metadata varied by source and participant and was provided uncurated.

Points on this clone: Its antigen is currently not known. Within one base of it there is no much larger clone, and no base qualities were kept.

TCRbeta CDR3 regions were amplified from genomic DNA by means of the immunoSEQ Assay, a bias-controlled multiplex PCR. Turning to the authors' computational methods: The number of nucleated cells in each sample was estimated from the amplification of reference gene primers within the assay. To quantify the absolute abundance of each unique TCRbeta CDR3 rearrangement, sequence reads were collapsed and filtered. For each sample, productive Simpson clonality was calculated by taking the square root of Simpson's diversity index across productive rearrangements. In its TCRdb copy, this immuneACCESS table keeps in-frame sequences only and misses some clones. Where compared with another copy, unresolved V genes explain less than half of these, and the others have no known cause. The V and J calls and clone size are taken from that table; D and trimming were inferred from the DNA. This sample comprises roughly 230,000 clones, roughly 87% of them detected only once. The ten largest make up around 4.6% of the sample.

Samples from volunteer blood donors who had recovered from COVID-19 were contributed by a second Seattle source. The collaborating institutions used their own protocols to collect whole blood in K2EDTA tubes. Collaborator samples were shipped for TCRbeta analysis as frozen whole blood, isolated PBMCs, or DNA extracted from either sample type. Sequencing used peripheral blood. The TCR originated in a woman between 40 and 50 years old who had recovered from COVID-19.

The CDR3 protein: CASSKGTSYEQYF. DNA sequence: TGTGCCAGCAGTAAGGGGACTTCCTACGAGCAGTACTTC. The chain is encoded by TRBV6-5 joined to TRBJ2-7; TRBD2 might be the D gene, on 6 matching bases. CDR1 is given as MNHEY and CDR2 as SVGAGI, both from the germline V gene. V loses 5 bases of germline sequence and J loses 1 base, and the interval between the two ends is 9 bases. Including the terminal cysteine and phenylalanine, the CDR3 comprises 13 residues. The retained sequence is limited to the CDR3, 39 bases, with the frame set at the first base.